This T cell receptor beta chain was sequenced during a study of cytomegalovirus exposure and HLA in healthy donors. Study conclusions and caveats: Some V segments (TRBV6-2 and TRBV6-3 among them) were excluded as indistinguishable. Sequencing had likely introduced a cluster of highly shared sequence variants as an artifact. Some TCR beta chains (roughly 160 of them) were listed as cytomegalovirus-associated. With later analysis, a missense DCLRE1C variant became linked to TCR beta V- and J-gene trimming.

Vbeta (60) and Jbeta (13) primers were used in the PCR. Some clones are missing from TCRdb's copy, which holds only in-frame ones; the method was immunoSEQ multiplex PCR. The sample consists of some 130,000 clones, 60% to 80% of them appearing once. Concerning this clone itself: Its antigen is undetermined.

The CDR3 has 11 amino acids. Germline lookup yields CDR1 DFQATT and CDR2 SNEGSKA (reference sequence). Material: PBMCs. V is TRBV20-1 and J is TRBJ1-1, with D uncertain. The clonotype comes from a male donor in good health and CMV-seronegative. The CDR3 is CTGELNTEAFF. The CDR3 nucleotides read TGCACCGGGGAATTGAACACTGAAGCTTTCTTT.